The source of this T cell receptor (beta chain) is a study of blood T cell repertoires in COVID-19. Followed over time, Seattle patients had been enrolled while infection was active. CDR1 MNHEY and CDR2 SVGAGI come from the germline V gene. The V gene lost 0 bases and the J gene lost 0 bases, with 9 bases spanning the gap. The CDR3 runs to 15 residues. Authors' data handling: Reference gene primer amplification gave estimated nucleated cell counts. Sequencing used immunoSEQ multiplex PCR; TCRdb keeps in-frame clones, though not all of them. The V and J calls and clone size were taken over from that table, and D and trimming were inferred from the DNA. The sample holds around 400,000 clones; roughly 86% are singletons and the top ten take roughly 10%.

This clonotype was sampled from a woman in her thirties with COVID-19, enrolled during active disease. This rearrangement joins TRBV6-5 to TRBJ2-7, with D possibly matching TRBD1 (5 bases). Sequenced input: peripheral blood. This CDR3 reads CASSYSLGDSYEQYF. DNA for the CDR3: TGTGCCAGCAGTTACTCGCTAGGGGACTCCTACGAGCAGTACTTC.